This T cell receptor beta chain was documented in a study of blood T cell repertoires in COVID-19 (dated by TCRdb to 2018 to 2020). About the investigation overall: Samples from collaborators originated in the United States, Italy and Spain and spanned both the acute and convalescent phases of COVID-19. The material from the prospective study consisted of cDNA or gDNA derived from T cells, B-cell-depleted T cells, or PBMCs. Deeply sampled blood TCRbeta repertoires from subjects exposed to, actively infected with, or recovered from COVID-19 were included in the dataset. A freely available public database, intended as a resource for researchers studying the immune response to SARS-CoV-2, is where the repertoires were released. Samples came from the ongoing ImmuneRACE study (first 160 participants) plus 1,254 subjects from 6 global collaborators. Nearly every sample came with metadata listing a de-identified subject ID, COVID-19 status, age in years and sex. HLA class I and class II types, where available, came from metadata supplied by the sample provider rather than from assay-based typing. Broader findings and caveats from the paper: The quantity of clinical and demographic metadata differed by source and by participant and was supplied without curation.

On this clone itself: Which antigen it targets is not known. No quality values exist for individual bases; no much larger clone is one base distant.

Each collaborating institution followed its own protocols to collect whole blood in K2EDTA tubes. For TCRbeta analysis, collaborator samples were shipped as frozen whole blood, as isolated PBMCs, or as DNA extracted from either sample type. Reading from cysteine to phenylalanine, the CDR3 counts 13 amino acids. Just the 39-base CDR3 DNA is kept, in frame starting at base 1. Deletion took 6 bases off V and 7 bases off J, with a span of 16 bases between the germline ends. The germline V gene yields MNHEY for CDR1 and SVGAGI for CDR2. The immunoSEQ Assay, a bias-controlled multiplex PCR, was used to amplify TCRbeta CDR3 regions from genomic DNA. Per the authors' processing: Within the assay, amplification of reference gene primers was used to estimate how many nucleated cells each sample contained. To quantify the absolute abundance of each unique TCRbeta CDR3 rearrangement, sequence reads were collapsed and filtered. For each sample, productive Simpson clonality was calculated by taking the square root of Simpson's diversity index across productive rearrangements. Here the immuneACCESS table is served through TCRdb, limited to in-frame sequences with V and J called. Missing clones are a known gap in these copies; in checked studies unresolved V genes cover under half, and the rest lacks a known reason. The V and J calls and clone size were taken over from that table, and D and trimming were inferred from the DNA. The sample table contains tens of thousands of clones; only one count was recorded for roughly 86% of them. The ten largest make up about 15% of the sample.

The rearranged segments are TRBV6-5 and TRBJ2-7; possibly the D gene is TRBD2, per 7 matching bases. The specimen sequenced was peripheral blood. The sequence derives from a human donor in a cohort sampled during active COVID-19. The CDR3 reads CASRDGGLREQYF. The bases read TGTGCCAGCAGAGACGGGGGGCTGAGGGAGCAGTACTTC.